The next 13 T cell receptor beta chains were all read from a single sample in a study of blood T cells in healthy people across ages. Using a J-beta primer mix together with a sample-barcoded 5' primer, a second PCR was run for roughly 7 to 11 cycles. TCRdb independently ran MiXCR on the 5' RACE reads; one entry per CDR3 protein. Of more than 500,000 distinct CDR3 sequences in the sample, 25% to 30% were seen once. Input material: blood. The receptors stem from a woman in her sixties or seventies in good health.

In its sample, this clonotype was seen a few times. This rearrangement joins TRBV6-2 or TRBV6-3 to TRBJ1-1; D ambiguous. V lost 2 bases to trimming and J lost 5 bases, with 12 bases between them. CDR3 length: 14 amino acids. Looked up from germline, CDR1 is MNHEY and CDR2 is SVGEGT. The CDR3 region has the DNA TGTGCCAGCAGTTACAGGGTCCCGAGGACTGAAGCTTTCTTT. It is translated as CASSYRVPRTEAFF.

This clonotype occurred a few times. V and J are TRBV7-2 and TRBJ2-5, with 7 bases that match TRBD2. V dropped 1 base and J dropped 5; count of bases not matched to a gene: 7. Germline values: CDR1 SGHTA, CDR2 FQGNSA. This CDR3 has 15 residues. The CDR3 nucleotides are TGTGCCAGCAGCTTAGTGACAGCGCGGGGGGAGACCCAGTACTTC. The encoded protein is CASSLVTARGETQYF.

The chain combines TRBV4-3 with TRBJ1-2, with a possible D match to TRBD1 (5 bases). V lost 0 bases, J lost 4 bases, and 18 bases lay in between. Germline lookup yields CDR1 LGHNA and CDR2 YSLEER. The length of the CDR3 is 17 residues. In nucleotides, the CDR3 is TGCGCCAGCAGCCAAGAGGGAGTGAGGGACGGACCCTATGGCTACACCTTC. It translates to CASSQEGVRDGPYGYTF.

The chain recombines TRBV20-1 with TRBJ1-2, with D hard to call. Germline V gives CDR1 DFQATT, CDR2 SNEGSKA (reference sequence). This CDR3 comprises 12 residues. Trimming removed 1 base from V and 5 bases from J, with 8 bases in between. This CDR3 reads CSARGQRYGYTF. For the CDR3, the DNA is TGCAGTGCTAGAGGACAACGTTATGGCTACACCTTC.

The chain joins TRBV2 to TRBJ2-5, with D possibly matching TRBD2 (5 bases). The J call is uncertain, as TRBJ2-7 better fits the DNA end. Germline CDR1 and CDR2: SNHLY and FYNNEI. The CDR3 sequence is 13 residues long. CDR3 loop: CASSDMRAYEQYF. CDR3 bases: TGTGCCAGCAGTGATATGCGGGCGTACGAGCAGTACTTC.

This clonotype was observed a handful of times. The V and J genes are TRBV7-2 and TRBJ2-5; D possibly corresponds to TRBD1 (6 bases). The J call may be mistaken, given a closer DNA end match to TRBJ2-4. CDR3 length: 15 residues. Per germline, CDR1 SGHTA and CDR2 FQGNSA. The CDR3 sequence: CASSALPGHRNIQYF. The CDR3 DNA reads TGTGCCAGCAGCGCGCTTCCGGGACACCGAAACATTCAGTACTTC.

This rearrangement joins TRBV11-2 to TRBJ1-5, with 7 bases that match TRBD1. The V gene end was trimmed by 1 base and the J gene end by 0 bases; junction bases not matched to a gene: 6. CDR3 length: 17 amino acids. Germline CDR1 and CDR2: SGHAT and FQNNGV. The CDR3 DNA follows: TGTGCCAGCAGCTTAGGTCTTCGACAGGGTAGCAATCAGCCCCAGCATTTT. Its translation: CASSLGLRQGSNQPQHF.

This clonotype was detected a few times. The chain combines TRBV7-9 with TRBJ1-3; D unclear. The V end was cut by 5 bases, the J end by 0 bases, with 8 bases between. CDR1 is SEHNR and CDR2 is FQNEAQ in the germline V gene (reference sequence). The CDR3 is 14 residues long. The CDR3 bases are TGTGCCAGCAGCGTACCTAACTCTGGAAACACCATATATTTT. It yields the protein CASSVPNSGNTIYF.

This clonotype was counted only a few times. J is TRBJ1-5 and V is TRBV4-2, with TRBD1 matching over 7 bases. The CDR3 loop spans 15 amino acids. CDR1 is LGHNA and CDR2 is YNFKEQ in the germline V gene. V shed 0 bases and J 9 bases; nucleotides not matched to a gene: 8. CDR3 in amino acids: CASSQEGQTQGPQHF. The CDR3 bases are TGTGCCAGCAGCCAAGAGGGACAGACACAGGGGCCCCAGCATTTT.

The chain links TRBV4-1 to TRBJ2-5; TRBD2 is a possible D gene (6 bases). The J call may be faulty, since TRBJ2-1 better matches the DNA end. CDR3 length equals 16 residues. CDR1 and CDR2 from the germline V gene are MGHRA and YSYEKL. The CDR3 sequence is CASSQDSSGALNEQFF. CDR3 DNA sequence: TGCGCCAGCAGCCAAGATAGTAGCGGAGCGCTCAATGAGCAGTTCTTC.

This chain uses TRBV10-3 with TRBJ1-1, with 9 bases matching TRBD1. Trimming cost V 10 bases and J 4 bases; bases outside gene matches: 7. This CDR3 contains 13 residues. Germline assignment: CDR1 ENHRY and CDR2 SYGVKD. CDR3 protein: CATGQGASTEAFF. The CDR3 bases are TGTGCCACGGGACAGGGAGCGAGCACTGAAGCTTTCTTT.

Turning to this clonotype: At one end the junction does not follow the germline gene, possibly because of a read error. The rearrangement uses TRBV27 and TRBJ2-5; D ambiguous. Near its end, the DNA agrees better with TRBJ2-7, so the J call may be wrong. Germline V gene sequence: CDR1 MNHEY, CDR2 SMNVEV (reference sequence). This CDR3 has 13 amino acids. The CDR3 region has the DNA TGTGCCTGCAGTTTGAGCAGAACCTACGAGCAGTACTTC. It translates to CACSLSRTYEQYF.

The chain links TRBV20-1 to TRBJ2-7; 10 bases are a match to TRBD1. Germline CDR1 reads DFQATT; CDR2 reads SNEGSKA (reference sequence). CDR3 length: 14 amino acids. J lost 5 bases, V lost 5 bases, and 9 bases had no gene match. This CDR3 is CSAWDRGDSNEQYF. The CDR3, as DNA: TGCAGTGCTTGGGACAGGGGAGATTCTAACGAGCAGTACTTC.